The 13 T cell receptor beta chains below all came from one sample that was sequenced in a study of beta chain features in type 1 diabetes. Antigens of these TCRs are unknown. Since all of the isolated RNA was reverse transcribed, expressed TCRB transcripts were what got sequenced. Assay: immunoSEQ multiplex PCR; the TCRdb copy retains only in-frame clones and omits some. The sample comprises about 300,000 clones, roughly 14% of which are singletons, and approximately 0.016% rests with the top ten. Study conclusions and caveats: All four CD4+ subsets of Type 1 diabetes patients contained TCRB CDR3s that were moderately but significantly shorter.

Specimen: naive CD4+ T cells from blood. Every receptor here comes from a woman between 18 and 30 years old with type 1 diabetes.

This clone was seen a few times. In DNA form, the CDR3 reads TGTGCCAGCAGTATAGCGGGGTGGTACCAAGAGACCCAGTACTTC. Amino acid sequence: CASSIAGWYQETQYF. The rearrangement links TRBV28 to TRBJ2-5, with 8 bases fitting TRBD2. V lost 5 bases to trimming and J lost 0 bases; unmatched junction nucleotides: 5. The CDR3 has 15 amino acids. Germline V lookup: CDR1 MDHEN, CDR2 SYDVKM.

This rearrangement joins TRBV14 to TRBJ1-3; D gene ambiguous. Germline-derived CDR1 and CDR2 are SGHDN and FVKESK. Trimming took 3 bases from V and 0 from J, leaving 3 bases between them. The CDR3 totals 13 residues. The CDR3, as DNA: TGTGCCAGCAGCCACCACTCTGGAAACACCATATATTTT. It specifies CASSHHSGNTIYF.

J is TRBJ2-1 and V is TRBV5-4; a possible D gene is TRBD2 (7 bases). This CDR3 has 16 residues. Trimming took 1 base from V and 10 from J, leaving 21 bases between them. Germline V gene data show CDR1 as SGHNT and CDR2 as YYREEE (reference sequence). CDR3 bases: TGTGCCAGCAGCTTGCCCCCAAGGGGGGGGTATAGCGAGCAGTTCTTC. This gives the protein CASSLPPRGGYSEQFF.

The chain combines TRBV2 with TRBJ1-1; 12 bases line up with TRBD1. Trimming at V came to 7 bases and at J to 5 bases, leaving 8 bases not matched to a gene. The germline V gene encodes CDR1 SNHLY and CDR2 FYNNEI. The CDR3 sequence is 15 residues long. The CDR3 region has the DNA TGTGCCAGCATCCAAGGGGACAGGGGGCGGACTGAAGCTTTCTTT. This sequence encodes CASIQGDRGRTEAFF.

This clone was observed a handful of times. The rearrangement joins TRBV27 to TRBJ2-2; the match to TRBD2 covers 7 bases. Germline V lookup: CDR1 MNHEY, CDR2 SMNVEV (reference sequence). The CDR3 loop spans 16 amino acids. V was pared by 6 bases and J by 7 bases, with 14 bases of the junction left unmatched. The CDR3 DNA sequence: TGTGCCAGCAGACCTTCTAGCGGCGCCTGGATCGGGGAGCTGTTTTTT. Translated: CASRPSSGAWIGELFF.

This chain uses TRBV4-2 with TRBJ2-1, with 9 bases matching TRBD2. CDR3 length: 15 residues. Germline CDR1 and CDR2: LGHNA and YNFKEQ. After removal of 0 bases from V and 10 bases from J, the junction contained 7 bases not matched to a gene. In nucleotides, the CDR3 is TGTGCCAGCAGCCAAGATCCCACTAGCGGGTACGAGCAGTTCTTC. It encodes CASSQDPTSGYEQFF.

Worth noting for this clone: The sample contains more than one DNA sequence encoding this CDR3. This chain uses TRBV7-9 with TRBJ2-3; 7 bases match TRBD1. The CDR3 has 13 amino acids. V was clipped by 3 bases and J by 4 bases; unmatched bases: 1. CDR1 is SEHNR and CDR2 is FQNEAQ in the germline V gene (reference sequence). CDR3 protein: CASSFQGADTQYF. In DNA, the CDR3 is TGTGCCAGCAGCTTCCAGGGGGCAGATACGCAGTATTTT.

The chain is built from TRBV18 and TRBJ2-7; the match to TRBD1 covers 10 bases. This CDR3 region has 12 residues. Germline V CDR1 and CDR2: KGHSH, LQKENI. V trimming: 4 bases; J trimming: 6 bases; junction bases outside the gene matches: 0. CDR3 nucleotide sequence: TGTGCCAGCTCACGGGACAGGGGCGAGCAGTACGTC. As protein: CASSRDRGEQYV.

In its sample, this clone was seen a few times. The genes are TRBV6-6 and TRBJ1-1; D is possibly TRBD1 (5 bases). CDR3 length equals 15 residues. Looked up from germline, CDR1 is MNHNY and CDR2 is SVGAGI (reference sequence). The germline V and J ends were trimmed by 6 bases and 1 base, with 15 bases remaining between them. CDR3 amino acids: CASSQPQGWNTEAFF. The CDR3 DNA reads as TGTGCCAGCAGCCAGCCCCAGGGCTGGAACACTGAAGCTTTCTTT.

This clone is a singleton in its sample. The chain couples TRBV30 to TRBJ2-2; TRBD2 aligns across 10 bases. V gave up 1 base and J gave up 1 base; unmatched junction bases: 6. Germline V CDR1 and CDR2: GTSNPN, SVGIG (reference sequence). The CDR3 loop spans 17 amino acids. The CDR3 region is CAWSGASGRGNTGELFF. The CDR3 nucleotides read TGTGCCTGGAGTGGTGCTAGCGGGAGAGGGAACACCGGGGAGCTGTTTTTT.

This clone was seen more than once but under ten times. The chain couples TRBV9 to TRBJ2-1; 7 nucleotides match TRBD2. Per the germline V gene, CDR1 is SGDLS and CDR2 is YYNGEE. The CDR3 consists of 14 residues. Trimming removed 4 bases from V and 2 bases from J; junction bases left unmatched: 3. CDR3 loop: CASSPSGAYNEQFF. CDR3 DNA sequence: TGTGCCAGCAGCCCTAGCGGAGCCTACAATGAGCAGTTCTTC.

The J gene is TRBJ2-1, the V gene TRBV2, with a weak D call TRBD2 (5 bases). The CDR3 is 13 residues long. Trimming removed 11 bases from V and 5 bases from J, with 16 bases in between. Germline lookup yields CDR1 SNHLY and CDR2 FYNNEI. The CDR3 sequence is CASRVGRNNEQFF. Here the CDR3 DNA reads TGTGCCTCGAGGGTCGGAAGAAACAATGAGCAGTTCTTC.

In this sample, this clone turned up a few times. This rearrangement joins TRBV9 to TRBJ2-3, with 11 positions matching TRBD1. The V segment lost 3 bases and the J segment 0 bases; nucleotides outside the gene matches: 3. The germline CDR1 and CDR2 sequences are SGDLS and YYNGEE. There are 16 residues in the CDR3. CDR3 bases: TGTGCCAGCAGCGGAGGGACAGGGGGAAGCACAGATACGCAGTATTTT. Protein product: CASSGGTGGSTDTQYF.